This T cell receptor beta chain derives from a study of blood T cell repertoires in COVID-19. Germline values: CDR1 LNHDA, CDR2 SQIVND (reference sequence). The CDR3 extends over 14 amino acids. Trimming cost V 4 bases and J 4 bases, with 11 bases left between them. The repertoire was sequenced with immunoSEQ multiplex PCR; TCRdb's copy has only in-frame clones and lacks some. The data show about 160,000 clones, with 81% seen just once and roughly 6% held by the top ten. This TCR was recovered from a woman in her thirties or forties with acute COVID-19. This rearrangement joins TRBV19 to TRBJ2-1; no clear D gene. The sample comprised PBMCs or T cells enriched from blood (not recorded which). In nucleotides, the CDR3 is TGTGCCAGTAGTAAAACTAACCGGTACAATGAGCAGTTCTTC. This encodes CASSKTNRYNEQFF. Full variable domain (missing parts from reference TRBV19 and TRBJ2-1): DGGITQSPKYLFRKEGQNVTLSCEQNLNHDAMYWYRQDPGQGLRLIYYSQIVNDFQKGDIAEGYSVSREKKESFPLTVTSAQKNPTAFYLCASSKTNRYNEQFFGPGTRLTVL.